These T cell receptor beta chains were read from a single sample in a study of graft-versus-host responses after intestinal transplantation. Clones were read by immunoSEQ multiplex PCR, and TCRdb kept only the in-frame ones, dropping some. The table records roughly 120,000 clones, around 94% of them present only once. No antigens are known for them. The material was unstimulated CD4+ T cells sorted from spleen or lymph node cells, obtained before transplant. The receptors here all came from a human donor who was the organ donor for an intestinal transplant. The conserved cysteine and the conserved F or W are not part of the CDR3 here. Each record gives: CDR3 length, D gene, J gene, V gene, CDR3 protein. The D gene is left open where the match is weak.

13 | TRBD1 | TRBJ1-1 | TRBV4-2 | ASSRGTGGVTEAF
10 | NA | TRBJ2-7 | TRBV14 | ASSQDGYEQY
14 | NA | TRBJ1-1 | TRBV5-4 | ASSLVGGHFFTEAF
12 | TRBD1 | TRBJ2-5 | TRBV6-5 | ATRSGQIAETQY
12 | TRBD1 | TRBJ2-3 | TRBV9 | ASSVRDRGDTQY
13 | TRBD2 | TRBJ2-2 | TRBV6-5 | ASSATAGATGELF
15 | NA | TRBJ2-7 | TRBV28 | ASSFSRHSSPLYEQY
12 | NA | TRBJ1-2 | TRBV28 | ASSLTGARRGYT
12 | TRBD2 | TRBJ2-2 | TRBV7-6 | ASSLLAGGGELF
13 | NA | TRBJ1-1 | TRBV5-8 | ASSSFSGKNTEAF
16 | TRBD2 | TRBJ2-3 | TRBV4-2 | ASSQDRGTRESTDTQY
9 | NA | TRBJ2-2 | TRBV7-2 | ASSLTGELF
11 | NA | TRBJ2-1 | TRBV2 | ASSLSIYNEQF
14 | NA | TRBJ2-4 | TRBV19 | ASSIAGGGGKNIQY
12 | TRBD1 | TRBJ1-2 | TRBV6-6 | ASSYGDRDYGYT
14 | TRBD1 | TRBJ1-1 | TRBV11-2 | ASSPRTGLMNTEAF
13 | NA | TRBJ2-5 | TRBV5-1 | ASSSLFGAQETQY